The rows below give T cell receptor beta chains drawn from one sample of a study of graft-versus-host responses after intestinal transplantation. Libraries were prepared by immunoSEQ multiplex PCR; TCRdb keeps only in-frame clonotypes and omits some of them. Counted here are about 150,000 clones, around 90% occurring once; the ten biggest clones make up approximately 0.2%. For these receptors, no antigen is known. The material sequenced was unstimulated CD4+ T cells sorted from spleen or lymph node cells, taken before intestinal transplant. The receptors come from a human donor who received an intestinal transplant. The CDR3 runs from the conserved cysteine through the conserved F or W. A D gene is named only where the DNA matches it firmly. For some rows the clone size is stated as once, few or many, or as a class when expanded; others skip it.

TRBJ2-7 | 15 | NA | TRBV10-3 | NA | TGTGCCATCTCCGGAGCAGGGGACACCTCCTACGAGCAGTACTTC | CAISGAGDTSYEQYF
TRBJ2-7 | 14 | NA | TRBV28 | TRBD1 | TGTGCCAGCAGACGGGACAGGGCCCCTTACGAGCAGTACTTC | CASRRDRAPYEQYF
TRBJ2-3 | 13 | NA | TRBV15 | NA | TGTGCCACCAGCAGAGGCCGTGCAGATACGCAGTATTTT | CATSRGRADTQYF
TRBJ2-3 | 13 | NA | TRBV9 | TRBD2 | TGTGCCAGCAGCGGGGCGGGAGCAGATACGCAGTATTTT | CASSGAGADTQYF
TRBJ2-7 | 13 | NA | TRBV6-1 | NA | TGTGCCAGCAGCGGGGGCTCGGGCTACGAGCAGTACTTC | CASSGGSGYEQYF
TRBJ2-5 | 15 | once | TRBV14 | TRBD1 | TGTGCCAGCAGCCGGGACAGGATCCCCTTAGAGACCCAGTACTTC | CASSRDRIPLETQYF
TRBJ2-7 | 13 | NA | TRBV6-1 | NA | TGTGCCAGCAGTGAAGCGCTCGGGTACGAGCAGTACTTC | CASSEALGYEQYF
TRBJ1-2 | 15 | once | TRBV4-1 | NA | TGCGCCAGCAGCCAAGGAATGGGCGGTTCATATGGCTACACCTTC | CASSQGMGGSYGYTF
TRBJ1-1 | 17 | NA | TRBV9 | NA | TGTGCCAGCAGCGTAGCCCCCGGACACCTCCCGAACACTGAAGCTTTCTTT | CASSVAPGHLPNTEAFF
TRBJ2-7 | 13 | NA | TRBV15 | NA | TGTGCCACCAGCAGGGACTCTAACTACGAGCAGTACTTC | CATSRDSNYEQYF